This TCR beta chain was profiled in a study of blood T cell repertoires in COVID-19. Study details: Acute and convalescent COVID-19 specimens originated in the United States, Italy and Spain. Sources were T cells, B-cell-depleted T cells, or PBMCs; the material itself was cDNA or gDNA.

Between the trimmed V and J ends, which lost 4 bases and 4 bases, there was a span of 19 bases. This CDR3 spans 16 amino acids. Germline CDR1 reads SGDLS; CDR2 reads YYNGEE. The authors' processing: Estimated nucleated cell counts came from reference gene primer amplification. Assay used: immunoSEQ multiplex PCR; TCRdb lists only in-frame clones, some missing. The V and J calls and clone size were taken over from that table, and D and trimming were inferred from the DNA. The sample includes some 120,000 clones, 60% to 85% of them seen just once. This chain links TRBV9 with TRBJ2-3; a possible D gene is TRBD1 (5 bases). The source is an elderly man with acute or convalescent COVID-19. The sequenced sample was peripheral blood. CDR3 nucleotides: TGTGCCAGCAGCTGGCGGCCAGGGTTAGGTCCAGATACGCAGTATTTT. Translating gives CASSWRPGLGPDTQYF.